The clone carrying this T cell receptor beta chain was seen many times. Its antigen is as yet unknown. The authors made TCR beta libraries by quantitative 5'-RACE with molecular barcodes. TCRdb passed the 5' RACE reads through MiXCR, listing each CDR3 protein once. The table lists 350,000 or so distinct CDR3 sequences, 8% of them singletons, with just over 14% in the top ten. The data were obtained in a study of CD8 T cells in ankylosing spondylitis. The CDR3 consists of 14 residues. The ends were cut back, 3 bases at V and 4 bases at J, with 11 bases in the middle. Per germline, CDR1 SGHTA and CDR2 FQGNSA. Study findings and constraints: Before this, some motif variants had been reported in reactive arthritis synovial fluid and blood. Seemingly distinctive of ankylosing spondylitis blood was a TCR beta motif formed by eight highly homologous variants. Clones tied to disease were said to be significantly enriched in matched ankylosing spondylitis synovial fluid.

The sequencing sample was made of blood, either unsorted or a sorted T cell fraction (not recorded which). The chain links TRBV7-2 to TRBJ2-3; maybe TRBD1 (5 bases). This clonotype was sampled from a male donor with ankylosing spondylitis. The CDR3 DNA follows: TGTGCCAGCAGCTTGGACCGACAGTCAGATACGCAGTATTTT. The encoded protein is CASSLDRQSDTQYF. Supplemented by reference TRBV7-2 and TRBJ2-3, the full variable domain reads GAGVSQSPSNKVTEKGKDVELRCDPISGHTALYWYRQSLGQGLEFLIYFQGNSAPDKSGLPSDRFSAERTGGSVSTLTIQRTQQEDSAVYLCASSLDRQSDTQYFGPGTRLTVL.